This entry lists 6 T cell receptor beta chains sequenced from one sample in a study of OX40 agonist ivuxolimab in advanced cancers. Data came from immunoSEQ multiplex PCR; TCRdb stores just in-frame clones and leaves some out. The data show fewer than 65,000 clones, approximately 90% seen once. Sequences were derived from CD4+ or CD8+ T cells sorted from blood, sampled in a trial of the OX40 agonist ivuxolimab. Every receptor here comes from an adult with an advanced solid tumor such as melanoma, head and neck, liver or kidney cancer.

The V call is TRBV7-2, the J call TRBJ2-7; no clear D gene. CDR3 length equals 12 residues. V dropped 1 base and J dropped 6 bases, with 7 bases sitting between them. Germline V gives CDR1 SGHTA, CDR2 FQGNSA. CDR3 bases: TGTGCCAGCAGCTTAGGCCCAAGCGAGCAGTACTTC. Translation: CASSLGPSEQYF. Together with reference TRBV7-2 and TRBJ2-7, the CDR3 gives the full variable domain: GAGVSQSPSNKVTEKGKDVELRCDPISGHTALYWYRQSLGQGLEFLIYFQGNSAPDKSGLPSDRFSAERTGGSVSTLTIQRTQQEDSAVYLCASSLGPSEQYFGPGTRLTVT.

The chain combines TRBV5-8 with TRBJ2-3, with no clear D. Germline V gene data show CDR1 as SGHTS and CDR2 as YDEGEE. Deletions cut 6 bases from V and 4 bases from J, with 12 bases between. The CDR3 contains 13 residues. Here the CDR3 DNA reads TGTGCCAGCACCCAGAGAGTGGCAGATACGCAGTATTTT. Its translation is CASTQRVADTQYF.

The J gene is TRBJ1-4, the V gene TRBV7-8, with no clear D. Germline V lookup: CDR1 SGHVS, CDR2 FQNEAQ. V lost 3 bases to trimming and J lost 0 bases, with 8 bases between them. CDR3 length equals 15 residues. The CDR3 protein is CASSFERATNEKLFF. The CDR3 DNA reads TGTGCCAGCAGCTTTGAGCGTGCAACTAATGAAAAACTGTTTTTT.

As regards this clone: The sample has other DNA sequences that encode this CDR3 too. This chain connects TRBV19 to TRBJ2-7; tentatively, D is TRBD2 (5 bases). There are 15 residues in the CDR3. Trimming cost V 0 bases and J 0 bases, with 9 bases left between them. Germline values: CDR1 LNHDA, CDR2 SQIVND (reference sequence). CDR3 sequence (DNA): TGTGCCAGTAGTATAGACCGAGGACTCTCCTACGAGCAGTACTTC. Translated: CASSIDRGLSYEQYF.

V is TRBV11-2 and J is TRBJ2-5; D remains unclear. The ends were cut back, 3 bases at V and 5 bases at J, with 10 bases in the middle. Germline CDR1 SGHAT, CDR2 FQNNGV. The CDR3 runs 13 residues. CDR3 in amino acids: CASSLAGGETQYF. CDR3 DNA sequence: TGTGCCAGCAGCTTGGCAGGTGGGGAGACCCAGTACTTC.

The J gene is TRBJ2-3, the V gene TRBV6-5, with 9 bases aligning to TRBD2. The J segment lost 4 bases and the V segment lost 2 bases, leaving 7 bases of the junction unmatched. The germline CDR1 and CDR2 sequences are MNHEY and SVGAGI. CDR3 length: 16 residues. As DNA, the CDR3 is TGTGCCAGCAGTTACGTTGGTAGCGGGAGATCAGATACGCAGTATTTT. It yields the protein CASSYVGSGRSDTQYF.